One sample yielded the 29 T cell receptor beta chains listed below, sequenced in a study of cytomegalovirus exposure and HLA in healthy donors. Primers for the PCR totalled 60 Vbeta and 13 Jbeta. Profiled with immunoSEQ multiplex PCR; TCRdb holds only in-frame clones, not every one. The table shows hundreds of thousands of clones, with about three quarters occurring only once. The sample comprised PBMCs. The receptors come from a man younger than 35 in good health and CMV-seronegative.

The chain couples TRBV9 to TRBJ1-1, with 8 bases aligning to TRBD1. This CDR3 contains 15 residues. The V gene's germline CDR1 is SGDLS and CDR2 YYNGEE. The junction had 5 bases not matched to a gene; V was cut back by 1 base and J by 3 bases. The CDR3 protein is CASSVLTGADTEAFF. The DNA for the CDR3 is TGTGCCAGCAGCGTATTGACAGGGGCGGACACTGAAGCTTTCTTT. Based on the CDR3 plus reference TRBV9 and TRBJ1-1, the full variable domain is DSGVTQTPKHLITATGQRVTLRCSPRSGDLSVYWYQQSLDQGLQFLIQYYNGEERAKGNILERFSAQQFPDLHSELNLSSLELGDSALYFCASSVLTGADTEAFFGQGTRLTVV.

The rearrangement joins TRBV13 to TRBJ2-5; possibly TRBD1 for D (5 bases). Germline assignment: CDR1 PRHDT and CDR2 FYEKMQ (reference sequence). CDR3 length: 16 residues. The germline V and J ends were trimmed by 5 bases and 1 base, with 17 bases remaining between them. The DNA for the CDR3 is TGTGCCAGCAGCCCCCTCACGGTCCAGGGCCAAGAGACCCAGTACTTC. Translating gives CASSPLTVQGQETQYF.

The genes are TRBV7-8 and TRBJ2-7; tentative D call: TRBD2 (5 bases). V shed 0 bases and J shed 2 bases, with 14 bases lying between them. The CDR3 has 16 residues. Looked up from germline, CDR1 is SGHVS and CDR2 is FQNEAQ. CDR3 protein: CASSLARADQAYEQYF. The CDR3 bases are TGTGCCAGCAGCTTAGCGCGGGCAGACCAGGCCTACGAGCAGTACTTC.

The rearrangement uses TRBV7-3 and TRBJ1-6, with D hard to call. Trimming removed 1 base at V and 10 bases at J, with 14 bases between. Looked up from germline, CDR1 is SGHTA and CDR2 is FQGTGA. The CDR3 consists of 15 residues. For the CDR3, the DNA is TGTGCCAGCAGCTTAATGGTAGATCCGGGATCACCCCTCCACTTT. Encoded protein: CASSLMVDPGSPLHF.

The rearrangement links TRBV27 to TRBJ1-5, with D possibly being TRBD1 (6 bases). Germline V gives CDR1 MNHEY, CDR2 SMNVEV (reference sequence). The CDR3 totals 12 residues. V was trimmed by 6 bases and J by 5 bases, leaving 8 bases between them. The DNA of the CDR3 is TGTGCCAGCAGGACAGGTCATCAGCCCCAGCATTTT. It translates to CASRTGHQPQHF.

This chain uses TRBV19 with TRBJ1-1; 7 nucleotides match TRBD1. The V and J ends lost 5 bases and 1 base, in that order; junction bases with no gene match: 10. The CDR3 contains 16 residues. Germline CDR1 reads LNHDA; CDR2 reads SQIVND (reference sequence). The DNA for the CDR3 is TGTGCCAGTAGTCCTCGACAGGGAGTATGGAACACTGAAGCTTTCTTT. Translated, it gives CASSPRQGVWNTEAFF.

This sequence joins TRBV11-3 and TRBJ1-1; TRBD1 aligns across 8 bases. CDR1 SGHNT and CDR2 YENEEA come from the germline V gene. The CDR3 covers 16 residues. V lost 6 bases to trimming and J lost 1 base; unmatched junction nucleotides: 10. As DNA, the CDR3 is TGTGCCAGCAGACCCAGGGGGCGCGGGGGGAACACTGAAGCTTTCTTT. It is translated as CASRPRGRGGNTEAFF.

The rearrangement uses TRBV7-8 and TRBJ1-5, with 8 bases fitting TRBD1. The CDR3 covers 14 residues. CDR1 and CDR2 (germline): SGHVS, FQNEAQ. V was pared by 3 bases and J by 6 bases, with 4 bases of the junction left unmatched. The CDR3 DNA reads TGTGCCAGCAGCTTGGACAGGGTCCGTCAGCCCCAGCATTTT. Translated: CASSLDRVRQPQHF. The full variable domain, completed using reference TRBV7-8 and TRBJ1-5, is GAGVSQSPRYKVAKRGQDVALRCDPISGHVSLFWYQQALGQGPEFLTYFQNEAQLDKSGLPSDRFFAERPEGSVSTLKIQRTQQEDSAVYLCASSLDRVRQPQHFGDGTRLSIL.

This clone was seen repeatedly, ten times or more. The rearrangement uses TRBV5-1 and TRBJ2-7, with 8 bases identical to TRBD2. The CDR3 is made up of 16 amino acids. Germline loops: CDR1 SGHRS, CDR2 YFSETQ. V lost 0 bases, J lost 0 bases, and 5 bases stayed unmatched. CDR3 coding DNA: TGCGCCAGCAGCTTGGCTAGCGGGTGGAGCTCCTACGAGCAGTACTTC. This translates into CASSLASGWSSYEQYF. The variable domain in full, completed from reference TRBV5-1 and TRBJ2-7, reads KAGVTQTPRYLIKTRGQQVTLSCSPISGHRSVSWYQQTPGQGLQFLFEYFSETQRNKGNFPGRFSGRQFSNSRSEMNVSTLELGDSALYLCASSLASGWSSYEQYFGPGTRLTVT.

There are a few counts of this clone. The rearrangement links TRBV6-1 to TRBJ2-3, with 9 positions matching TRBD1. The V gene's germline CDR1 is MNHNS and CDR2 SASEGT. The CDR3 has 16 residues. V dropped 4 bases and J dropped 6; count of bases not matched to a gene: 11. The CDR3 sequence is CASSGLGTGLLDTQYF. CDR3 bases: TGTGCCAGCAGTGGCTTAGGGACAGGGTTATTGGATACGCAGTATTTT.

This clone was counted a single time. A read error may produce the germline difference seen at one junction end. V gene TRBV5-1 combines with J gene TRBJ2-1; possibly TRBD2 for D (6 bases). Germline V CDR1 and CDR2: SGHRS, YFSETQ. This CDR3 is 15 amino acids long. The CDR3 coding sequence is TGCGCCAGCAGGTTGGCGGGAAGCTCCTACAATGAGCAGTTCTTC. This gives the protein CASRLAGSSYNEQFF.

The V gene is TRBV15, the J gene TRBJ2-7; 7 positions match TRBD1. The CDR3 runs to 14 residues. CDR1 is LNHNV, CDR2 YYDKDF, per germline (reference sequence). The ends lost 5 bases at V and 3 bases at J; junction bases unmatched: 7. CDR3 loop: CATSSGQNFYEQYF. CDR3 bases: TGTGCCACCAGCTCGGGACAGAACTTCTACGAGCAGTACTTC.

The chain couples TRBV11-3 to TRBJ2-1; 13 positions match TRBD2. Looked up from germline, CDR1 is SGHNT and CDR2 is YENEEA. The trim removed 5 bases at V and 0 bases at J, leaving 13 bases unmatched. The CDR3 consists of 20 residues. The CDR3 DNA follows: TGTGCCAGCAGCCCGGGACACGCCGGGACTAGCGGGACCTCCTACAATGAGCAGTTCTTC. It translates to CASSPGHAGTSGTSYNEQFF.

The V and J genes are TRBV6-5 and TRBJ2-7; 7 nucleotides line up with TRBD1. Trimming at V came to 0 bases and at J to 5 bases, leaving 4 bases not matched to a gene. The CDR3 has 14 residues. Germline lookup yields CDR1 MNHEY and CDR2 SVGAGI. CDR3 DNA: TGTGCCAGCAGTTACTCGAACAGGGGCGACGAGCAGTACTTC. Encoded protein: CASSYSNRGDEQYF.

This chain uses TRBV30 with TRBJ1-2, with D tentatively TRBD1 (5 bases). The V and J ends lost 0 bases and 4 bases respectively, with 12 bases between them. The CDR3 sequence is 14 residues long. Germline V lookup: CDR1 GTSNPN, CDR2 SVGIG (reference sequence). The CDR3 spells CAWSVSDMGYGYTF. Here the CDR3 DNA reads TGTGCCTGGAGTGTCTCGGACATGGGCTATGGCTACACCTTC.

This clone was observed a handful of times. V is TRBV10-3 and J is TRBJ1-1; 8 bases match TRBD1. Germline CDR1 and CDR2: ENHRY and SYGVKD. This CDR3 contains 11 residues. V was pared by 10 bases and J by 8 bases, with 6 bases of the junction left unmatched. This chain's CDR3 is CASTTGAEAFF. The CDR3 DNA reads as TGTGCCAGTACGACAGGGGCCGAAGCTTTCTTT.

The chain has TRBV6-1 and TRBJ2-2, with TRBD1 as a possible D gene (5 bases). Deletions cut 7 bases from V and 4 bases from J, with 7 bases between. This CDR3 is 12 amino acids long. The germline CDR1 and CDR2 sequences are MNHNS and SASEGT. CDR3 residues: CASTGFTGELFF. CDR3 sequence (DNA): TGTGCCAGCACAGGGTTCACCGGGGAGCTGTTTTTT.

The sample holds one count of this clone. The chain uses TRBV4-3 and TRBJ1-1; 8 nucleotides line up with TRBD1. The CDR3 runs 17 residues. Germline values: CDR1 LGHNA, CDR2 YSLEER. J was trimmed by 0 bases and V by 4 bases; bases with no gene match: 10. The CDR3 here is CASSLRPPGQVNTEAFF. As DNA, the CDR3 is TGCGCCAGCAGCCTCAGGCCCCCGGGACAGGTGAACACTGAAGCTTTCTTT.

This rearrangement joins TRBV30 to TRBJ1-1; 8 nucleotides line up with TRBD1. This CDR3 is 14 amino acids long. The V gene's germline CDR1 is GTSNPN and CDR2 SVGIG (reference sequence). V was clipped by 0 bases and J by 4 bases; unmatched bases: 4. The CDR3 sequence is CAWSVPGGFTEAFF. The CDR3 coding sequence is TGTGCCTGGAGTGTCCCAGGGGGCTTCACTGAAGCTTTCTTT.

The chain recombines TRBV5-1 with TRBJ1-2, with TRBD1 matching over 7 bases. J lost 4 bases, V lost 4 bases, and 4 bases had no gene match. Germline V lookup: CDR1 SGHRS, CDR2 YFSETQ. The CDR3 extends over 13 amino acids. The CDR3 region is CASSEGTVYGYTF. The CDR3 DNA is TGCGCCAGCAGCGAAGGGACAGTCTATGGCTACACCTTC.

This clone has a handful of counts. CDR3 amino acids: CSVVRRELYNEQFF. CDR3 DNA sequence: TGCAGCGTTGTAAGGCGGGAGCTCTACAATGAGCAGTTCTTC. The chain joins TRBV29-1 to TRBJ2-1; 7 nucleotides line up with TRBD2. CDR1 and CDR2 (germline): SQVTM, ANQGSEA. V lost 4 bases and J lost 3; bases outside the gene matches: 6. The CDR3 runs 14 residues.

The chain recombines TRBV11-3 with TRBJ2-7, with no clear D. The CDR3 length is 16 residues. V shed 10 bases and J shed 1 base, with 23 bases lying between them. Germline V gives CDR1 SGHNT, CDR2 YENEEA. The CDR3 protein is CATADQRMSRSYEQYF. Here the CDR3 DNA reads TGTGCCACCGCCGATCAAAGAATGTCGAGGTCCTACGAGCAGTACTTC.

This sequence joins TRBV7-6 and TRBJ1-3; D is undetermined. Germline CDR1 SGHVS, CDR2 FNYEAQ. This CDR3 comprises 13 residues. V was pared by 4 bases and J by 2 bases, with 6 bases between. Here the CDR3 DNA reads TGTGCCAGCAGCTCGCTAGCTGGAAACACCATATATTTT. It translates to CASSSLAGNTIYF.

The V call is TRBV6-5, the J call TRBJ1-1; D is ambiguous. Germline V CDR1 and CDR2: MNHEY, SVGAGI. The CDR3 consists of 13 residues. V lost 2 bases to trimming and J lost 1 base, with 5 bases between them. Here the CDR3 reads CASSYGGNTEAFF. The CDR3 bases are TGTGCCAGCAGTTACGGCGGGAACACTGAAGCTTTCTTT.

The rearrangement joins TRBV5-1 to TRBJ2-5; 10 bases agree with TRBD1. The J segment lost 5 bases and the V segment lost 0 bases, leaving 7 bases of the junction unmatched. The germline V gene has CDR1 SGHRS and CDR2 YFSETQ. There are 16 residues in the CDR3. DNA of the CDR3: TGCGCCAGCAGCTTGGAACGGACAGGGGGAAACGAGACCCAGTACTTC. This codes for CASSLERTGGNETQYF.

CDR3 DNA sequence: TGTGCCAGCAGCTTATCCCGGACTAGCGGGTACAATGAGCAGTTCTTC. Translation gives CASSLSRTSGYNEQFF. This chain uses TRBV7-8 with TRBJ2-1, with 11 bases identical to TRBD2. With 2 bases clipped from V and 4 bases from J, the junction kept 4 bases outside the gene matches. The CDR3 covers 16 residues. Germline CDR1 SGHVS, CDR2 FQNEAQ.

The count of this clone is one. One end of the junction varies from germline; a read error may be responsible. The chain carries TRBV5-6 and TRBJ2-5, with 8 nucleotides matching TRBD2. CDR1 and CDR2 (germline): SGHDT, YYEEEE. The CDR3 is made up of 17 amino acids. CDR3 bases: TGTGCCAGCGCCAGACTAGCGAACACAAAAAACCAGGAGACCCAGTACTTC. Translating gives CASARLANTKNQETQYF.

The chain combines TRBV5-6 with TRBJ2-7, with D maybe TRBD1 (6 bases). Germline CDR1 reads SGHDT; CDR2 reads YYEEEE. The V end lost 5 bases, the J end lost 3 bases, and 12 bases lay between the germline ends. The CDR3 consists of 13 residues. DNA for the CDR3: TGTGCCAGCAGTCCGGACAGAGACTACGAGCAGTACTTC. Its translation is CASSPDRDYEQYF.

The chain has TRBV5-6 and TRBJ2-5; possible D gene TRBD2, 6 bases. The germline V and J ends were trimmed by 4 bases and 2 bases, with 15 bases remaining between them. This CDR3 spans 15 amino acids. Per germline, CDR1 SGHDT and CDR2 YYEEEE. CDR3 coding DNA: TGTGCCAGCAGCCCACTAGCCGGGTTTCAAGAGACCCAGTACTTC. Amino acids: CASSPLAGFQETQYF.